The T cell receptor (beta chain) under discussion was sequenced for a study of blood T cell repertoires in COVID-19. Libraries were prepared by immunoSEQ multiplex PCR; TCRdb keeps only in-frame clonotypes and omits some of them. The table records more than 300,000 clones, approximately 90% of them present only once. The V gene's germline CDR1 is MNHEY and CDR2 SVGAGI. V gave up 0 bases and J gave up 5 bases, with 10 bases separating them. This CDR3 contains 15 residues. The clonotype comes from a young woman who had recovered from COVID-19. The sample comprised PBMCs or T cells enriched from blood (not recorded which). The chain carries TRBV6-5 and TRBJ1-4; D may be TRBD1 (6 bases). CDR3 sequence: CASSYSDSPNEKLFF. The DNA of the CDR3 is TGTGCCAGCAGTTACTCGGACAGCCCCAATGAAAAACTGTTTTTT.